The TCR beta chain under discussion was sequenced for a study of CDR3 diversity in severe acne. The germline gives CDR1 WNHNN, CDR2 SYGVQD (reference sequence). This CDR3 has 16 residues. After removal of 9 bases from V and 8 bases from J, the junction contained 16 bases not matched to a gene. TCRdb itself ran the PCR reads through MiXCR, one entry per CDR3 protein. There are under 100,000 distinct CDR3 sequences in the sample; around 50% occur only once, and 10% lies in the top ten. This sequence joins TRBV10-1 and TRBJ2-1; 10 bases line up with TRBD2. Sequences were obtained from blood. The receptor comes from a male donor in good health, serving as a control. The CDR3 nucleotides read TGCGCCAGTGCGGGGCTAGCGGGAGAGGATCAGGATGAGCAGTTCTTC. Amino acids: CASAGLAGEDQDEQFF.